The 23 T cell receptor beta chains presented below share a single source sample, sequenced in a study of blood T cell repertoires in COVID-19. The assay was immunoSEQ multiplex PCR, and TCRdb's table has in-frame clones only and misses some. The table lists roughly 150,000 clones, roughly nine tenths of them singletons. Sequencing was done on a sample of peripheral blood. The receptors originated from a man between 60 and 70 years old with active or convalescent COVID-19.

The chain joins TRBV11-2 to TRBJ2-3, with TRBD2 matching over 9 bases. Trimming removed 5 bases from V and 4 bases from J; junction bases left unmatched: 13. The CDR3 has 17 residues. Germline V lookup: CDR1 SGHAT, CDR2 FQNNGV. CDR3 sequence (DNA): TGTGCCAGCAGCCCCAGAGGTGGTAGCGGGAGTTCAGATACGCAGTATTTT. Amino acid sequence: CASSPRGGSGSSDTQYF.

This clone was recorded once. The V and J genes are TRBV29-1 and TRBJ1-2; 8 nucleotides align to TRBD1. The CDR3 contains 12 residues. Germline V gene data show CDR1 as SQVTM and CDR2 as ANQGSEA. J was trimmed by 6 bases and V by 7 bases; bases with no gene match: 7. This chain's CDR3 is CSAGQGTHGYTF. The DNA for the CDR3 is TGCAGCGCCGGACAGGGTACCCATGGCTACACCTTC.

The chain uses TRBV10-1 and TRBJ1-4, with 7 bases lining up with TRBD1. The V gene's germline CDR1 is WNHNN and CDR2 SYGVQD (reference sequence). The CDR3 spans 14 residues. V lost 2 bases and J lost 5; bases outside the gene matches: 2. CDR3 region: CASSEAGGNEKLFF. The DNA for the CDR3 is TGCGCCAGCAGTGAGGCAGGGGGAAATGAAAAACTGTTTTTT.

The rearrangement uses TRBV9 and TRBJ1-2, with D unclear. In germline, CDR1 is SGDLS, CDR2 YYNGEE. The CDR3 sequence is 14 residues long. The V gene lost 4 bases and the J gene lost 0 bases, with 10 bases spanning the gap. CDR3 in amino acids: CASSLPVANYGYTF. CDR3 nucleotides: TGTGCCAGCAGCCTCCCTGTAGCTAACTATGGCTACACCTTC.

The V gene is TRBV10-2, the J gene TRBJ2-3; 9 bases map to TRBD2. From germline, CDR1 is WSHSY and CDR2 SAAADI. The V and J ends lost 5 bases and 0 bases, in that order; junction bases with no gene match: 3. The CDR3 is made up of 15 amino acids. The CDR3 DNA sequence: TGCGCCAGCAGTCTAGCGGGGATTAGCACAGATACGCAGTATTTT. This codes for CASSLAGISTDTQYF.

V is TRBV7-9 and J is TRBJ1-1; weak D call: TRBD1 (5 bases). Trimming stripped 4 bases from V and 6 bases from J, with 15 bases between. Germline V lookup: CDR1 SEHNR, CDR2 FQNEAQ (reference sequence). The CDR3 runs 14 residues. The DNA for the CDR3 is TGTGCCAGCAGCTACGACCAGGGAGGCGCTGAAGCTTTCTTT. Its protein product is CASSYDQGGAEAFF.

The rearrangement links TRBV27 to TRBJ1-1; 8 bases agree with TRBD1. The CDR3 runs 15 residues. The V segment lost 3 bases and the J segment 5 bases; nucleotides outside the gene matches: 8. The V gene's germline CDR1 is MNHEY and CDR2 SMNVEV (reference sequence). The CDR3 spells CASSFSPRGQTEAFF. The CDR3 region has the DNA TGTGCCAGCAGTTTCTCCCCCAGGGGGCAGACTGAAGCTTTCTTT.

CDR3 loop: CASSYTSSYNEQFF. CDR3 sequence (DNA): TGTGCCAGCTCATACACCAGCTCCTACAATGAGCAGTTCTTC. J is TRBJ2-1 and V is TRBV6-5; D is ambiguous. CDR1 MNHEY and CDR2 SVGAGI come from the germline V gene. This CDR3 has 14 residues. Trimming took off 8 bases at V and 0 bases at J, with 11 bases between the two ends.

The genes are TRBV2 and TRBJ1-5, with D maybe TRBD1 (5 bases). The CDR3 totals 15 residues. The V and J ends lost 1 base and 7 bases respectively, with 14 bases between them. The germline V gene encodes CDR1 SNHLY and CDR2 FYNNEI. CDR3 residues: CASSEEGRGQQPQHF. The CDR3 nucleotides are TGTGCCAGCAGTGAAGAAGGAAGGGGCCAACAGCCCCAGCATTTT.

The genes are TRBV7-2 and TRBJ2-1, with D perhaps matching TRBD2 (6 bases). The V gene lost 7 bases and the J gene lost 8 bases, with 24 bases spanning the gap. CDR1 and CDR2 from the germline V gene are SGHTA and FQGNSA. The CDR3 has 16 residues. This CDR3 is CASITTRTTLGDEQFF. The DNA for the CDR3 is TGTGCCAGCATCACAACCCGGACTACCTTGGGCGATGAGCAGTTCTTC.

The chain employs TRBV3-1 (or the pseudogene TRBV3-2) and TRBJ2-2; no clear D. Germline CDR1 LGHDT, CDR2 YNNKEL (reference sequence). Deletions cut 4 bases from V and 7 bases from J, with 7 bases between. This CDR3 region has 12 residues. The CDR3 loop reads CASSPPFGELFF. The CDR3 DNA sequence: TGTGCCAGCAGCCCCCCCTTCGGGGAGCTGTTTTTT.

The genes are TRBV19 and TRBJ2-1; 7 bases align to TRBD2. Trimming cost V 3 bases and J 4 bases; bases outside gene matches: 6. There are 15 residues in the CDR3. The germline gives CDR1 LNHDA, CDR2 SQIVND (reference sequence). The CDR3: CASSILGGSYNEQFF. CDR3 DNA: TGTGCCAGTAGTATCCTTGGCGGGAGTTACAATGAGCAGTTCTTC.

The chain is built from TRBV6-2 or TRBV6-3 and TRBJ2-2; a weak D match, TRBD1 (7 bases). The V and J ends lost 0 bases and 5 bases respectively, with 16 bases between them. CDR3 length equals 17 residues. CDR1 and CDR2 (germline): MNHEY, SVGEGT. The CDR3 region has the DNA TGTGCCAGCAGTTACTCCTCGGCAGGGGGGTGGACCGGGGAGCTGTTTTTT. It yields the protein CASSYSSAGGWTGELFF.

This clone was detected only once. The CDR3 here is CASSPTGVGNTIYF. The DNA of the CDR3 is TGTGCCAGCAGCCCGACAGGGGTTGGAAACACCATATATTTT. The chain links TRBV6-5 to TRBJ1-3; 8 nucleotides agree with TRBD1. Germline assignment: CDR1 MNHEY and CDR2 SVGAGI. The CDR3 sequence is 14 residues long. J lost 3 bases, V lost 6 bases, and 4 bases had no gene match.

The chain combines TRBV11-2 with TRBJ1-5; tentatively, D is TRBD1 (6 bases). CDR3 length equals 16 residues. Germline CDR1 reads SGHAT; CDR2 reads FQNNGV. The germline V and J ends were trimmed by 0 bases and 3 bases, with 12 bases remaining between them. The CDR3 DNA sequence: TGTGCCAGCAGCTTAGACGGCAGGGGTTCCAATCAGCCCCAGCATTTT. It encodes CASSLDGRGSNQPQHF. Full variable domain (rest looked up from reference TRBV11-2 and TRBJ1-5): EAGVAQSPRYKIIEKRQSVAFWCNPISGHATLYWYQQILGQGPKLLIQFQNNGVVDDSQLPKDRFSAERLKGVDSTLKIQPAKLEDSAVYLCASSLDGRGSNQPQHFGDGTRLSIL.

This chain uses TRBV3-1 (or the pseudogene TRBV3-2) with TRBJ1-2; 10 bases are shared with TRBD1. Germline trimming cut 4 bases from V and 3 bases from J; bases unmatched to any gene: 5. CDR3 length: 15 amino acids. Germline V lookup: CDR1 LGHDT, CDR2 YNNKEL (reference sequence). Here the CDR3 reads CASSRTGGIYYGYTF. As DNA, the CDR3 is TGTGCCAGCAGCCGGACAGGGGGAATCTACTATGGCTACACCTTC.

The chain recombines TRBV7-9 with TRBJ1-5; 9 bases are shared with TRBD1. V trimming: 8 bases; J trimming: 1 base; junction bases outside the gene matches: 0. There are 13 residues in the CDR3. From germline, CDR1 is SEHNR and CDR2 FQNEAQ (reference sequence). The chain's CDR3 is CASGQGSNQPQHF. The CDR3 DNA reads as TGTGCCAGCGGACAGGGGAGCAATCAGCCCCAGCATTTT.

This chain links TRBV6-5 with TRBJ2-5, with D uncertain. Germline loops: CDR1 MNHEY, CDR2 SVGAGI. Trimming left V 8 bases short and J 5 bases short, with 9 bases between. The CDR3 contains 11 residues. CDR3: CASQDRETQYF. The DNA of the CDR3 is TGTGCCAGCCAGGATCGGGAGACCCAGTACTTC.

The CDR3, as DNA: TGTGCCAGTAGTCCCCAGGGGGCAGAGTACAATGAGCAGTTCTTC. Its protein product is CASSPQGAEYNEQFF. The rearrangement uses TRBV19 and TRBJ2-1; the match to TRBD1 covers 8 bases. The V gene's germline CDR1 is LNHDA and CDR2 SQIVND (reference sequence). The trim removed 5 bases at V and 4 bases at J, leaving 7 bases unmatched. The CDR3 sequence is 15 residues long.

The CDR3 region is CASSLVDRNYGYTF. CDR3 DNA: TGCGCCAGCAGCTTGGTGGACAGGAACTATGGCTACACCTTC. This chain connects TRBV5-1 to TRBJ1-2; TRBD1 aligns across 7 bases. In germline, CDR1 is SGHRS, CDR2 YFSETQ. The CDR3 runs to 14 residues. The V segment lost 0 bases and the J segment 2 bases; nucleotides outside the gene matches: 1.

The chain links TRBV2 to TRBJ2-1; the D is unclear. V dropped 6 bases and J dropped 4 bases, with 10 bases sitting between them. CDR1 is SNHLY, CDR2 FYNNEI, per germline. There are 13 residues in the CDR3. This CDR3 reads CASRPGPYNEQFF. The CDR3 nucleotides are TGTGCCAGCAGACCGGGTCCGTACAATGAGCAGTTCTTC.

The chain uses TRBV27 and TRBJ1-6; TRBD1 is a possible D gene (5 bases). The CDR3 length is 17 residues. The V gene lost 2 bases and the J gene lost 3 bases, with 14 bases spanning the gap. Germline-derived CDR1 and CDR2 are MNHEY and SMNVEV (reference sequence). The CDR3 region has the DNA TGTGCCAGCAGTTTAACCCGACAGAGTCTCTATAATTCACCCCTCCACTTT. Translated, it gives CASSLTRQSLYNSPLHF.

The chain carries TRBV2 and TRBJ1-1; possibly TRBD1 for D (5 bases). The CDR3 sequence is 15 residues long. Trimming pared 3 bases from V and 3 bases from J, leaving 14 bases between. Germline loops: CDR1 SNHLY, CDR2 FYNNEI. The CDR3 DNA reads TGTGCCAGCAGTGAGGCGACAGTCCTTTACACTGAAGCTTTCTTT. Protein product: CASSEATVLYTEAFF. Full variable domain (missing parts from reference TRBV2 and TRBJ1-1): EPEVTQTPSHQVTQMGQEVILRCVPISNHLYFYWYRQILGQKVEFLVSFYNNEISEKSEIFDDQFSVERPDGSNFTLKIRSTKLEDSAMYFCASSEATVLYTEAFFGQGTRLTVV.